A selection of T cell receptor beta chains follows, all from one sample in a study of blood T cell repertoires in COVID-19. Assay: immunoSEQ multiplex PCR; the TCRdb copy retains only in-frame clones and omits some. This sample carries under 350,000 clones, about nine tenths of them seen once, and the ten largest clones take 1.7%. Sequenced sample: PBMCs or T cells enriched from blood (not recorded which). The receptors come from a woman aged 40-49 years who had recovered from COVID-19. Both conserved end residues are part of each CDR3. Fields, in order: D gene, V gene, CDR3 length, clone size, J gene, CDR3 protein, CDR3 DNA. The D gene is left open where the match is weak. The size entry is marked missing in some rows and otherwise reads once, few, many or a size class.

d_gene: .
v_gene: TRBV2
len: 15
abundance: .
j_gene: TRBJ1-3
CDR3aa: CASSEARFSGNTIYF
CDR3nt: TGTGCCAGCAGTGAAGCGCGGTTCTCTGGAAACACCATATATTTT

d_gene: .
v_gene: TRBV7-9
len: 13
abundance: .
j_gene: TRBJ1-1
CDR3aa: CASSLFGDTEAFF
CDR3nt: TGTGCCAGCAGCTTGTTCGGTGACACTGAAGCTTTCTTT

d_gene: .
v_gene: TRBV30
len: 16
abundance: once
j_gene: TRBJ1-6
CDR3aa: CAWIPFPGHYNSPLHF
CDR3nt: TGTGCCTGGATCCCGTTTCCCGGACATTATAATTCACCCCTCCACTTT

d_gene: .
v_gene: TRBV5-4
len: 14
abundance: .
j_gene: TRBJ1-1
CDR3aa: CASSLDRLNTEAFF
CDR3nt: TGTGCCAGCAGCTTGGACAGACTGAACACTGAAGCTTTCTTT

d_gene: TRBD1
v_gene: TRBV7-3
len: 14
abundance: once
j_gene: TRBJ1-1
CDR3aa: CASKVTGLNTEAFF
CDR3nt: TGTGCCAGCAAGGTGACAGGGCTGAACACTGAAGCTTTCTTT

d_gene: TRBD2
v_gene: TRBV24-1
len: 15
abundance: .
j_gene: TRBJ2-3
CDR3aa: CATSDTSGSGDTQYF
CDR3nt: TGTGCTACCAGCGACACTAGCGGGAGTGGAGATACGCAGTATTTT

d_gene: TRBD1
v_gene: TRBV3-1/TRBV3-2
len: 16
abundance: .
j_gene: TRBJ1-5
CDR3aa: CASSQADRGPNQPQHF
CDR3nt: TGTGCCAGCAGCCAAGCCGACAGGGGCCCCAATCAGCCCCAGCATTTT

d_gene: .
v_gene: TRBV4-2
len: 14
abundance: .
j_gene: TRBJ1-1
CDR3aa: CASSRSGTNAEAFF
CDR3nt: TGTGCCAGCAGCCGTTCAGGGACTAACGCTGAAGCTTTCTTT

d_gene: .
v_gene: TRBV30
len: 13
abundance: .
j_gene: TRBJ1-2
CDR3aa: CAWNPAGEEGYTF
CDR3nt: TGTGCCTGGAACCCGGCAGGGGAAGAAGGCTACACCTTC

d_gene: TRBD1
v_gene: TRBV27
len: 17
abundance: .
j_gene: TRBJ1-1
CDR3aa: CASSFMWDRGDSTEAFF
CDR3nt: TGTGCCAGCAGTTTCATGTGGGACAGGGGCGATTCCACTGAAGCTTTCTTT

d_gene: .
v_gene: TRBV14
len: 14
abundance: .
j_gene: TRBJ2-7
CDR3aa: CASSQDSFSYEQYF
CDR3nt: TGTGCCAGCAGCCAAGATAGTTTCTCCTACGAGCAGTACTTC

d_gene: TRBD1
v_gene: TRBV20-1
len: 18
abundance: .
j_gene: TRBJ1-2
CDR3aa: CSASSSGGAERIGYGYTF
CDR3nt: TGCAGTGCTAGTTCTTCAGGGGGCGCAGAACGTATAGGGTATGGCTACACCTTC

d_gene: .
v_gene: TRBV11-2
len: 12
abundance: .
j_gene: TRBJ1-1
CDR3aa: CASTGVSTEAFF
CDR3nt: TGTGCCAGCACCGGGGTAAGCACTGAAGCTTTCTTT

d_gene: TRBD2
v_gene: TRBV9
len: 16
abundance: few
j_gene: TRBJ2-2
CDR3aa: CASKGAGGPRTGELFF
CDR3nt: TGTGCCAGCAAGGGAGCGGGAGGGCCGAGGACCGGGGAGCTGTTTTTT